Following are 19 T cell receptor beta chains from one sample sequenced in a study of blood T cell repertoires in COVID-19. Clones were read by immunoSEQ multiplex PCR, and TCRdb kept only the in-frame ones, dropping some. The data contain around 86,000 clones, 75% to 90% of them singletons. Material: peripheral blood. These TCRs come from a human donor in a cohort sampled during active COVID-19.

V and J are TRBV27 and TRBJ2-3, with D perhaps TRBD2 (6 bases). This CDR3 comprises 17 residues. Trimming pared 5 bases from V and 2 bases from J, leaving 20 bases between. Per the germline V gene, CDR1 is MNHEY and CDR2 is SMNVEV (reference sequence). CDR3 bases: TGTGCCAGCAGTCTAAGCCGTCGGGGGACCTACACAGATACGCAGTATTTT. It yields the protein CASSLSRRGTYTDTQYF.

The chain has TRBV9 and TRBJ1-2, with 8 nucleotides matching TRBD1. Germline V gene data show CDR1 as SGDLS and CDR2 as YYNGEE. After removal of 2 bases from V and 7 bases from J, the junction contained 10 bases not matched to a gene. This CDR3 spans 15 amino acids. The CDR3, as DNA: TGTGCCAGCAGCGTCCGACAGGGGAACAACGGTGGCTACACCTTC. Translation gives CASSVRQGNNGGYTF.

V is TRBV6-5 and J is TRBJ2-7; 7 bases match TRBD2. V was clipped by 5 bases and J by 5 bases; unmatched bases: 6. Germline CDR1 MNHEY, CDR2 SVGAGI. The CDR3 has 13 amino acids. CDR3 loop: CASSPGGRHEQYF. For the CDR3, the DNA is TGTGCCAGCAGTCCGGGGGGTAGGCACGAGCAGTACTTC.

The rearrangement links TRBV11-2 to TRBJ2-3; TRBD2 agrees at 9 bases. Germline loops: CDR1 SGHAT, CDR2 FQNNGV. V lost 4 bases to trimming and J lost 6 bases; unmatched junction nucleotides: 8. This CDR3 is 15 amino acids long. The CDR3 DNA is TGTGCCAGCAGCTCCTATAGCGGGAGCAGGGATACGCAGTATTTT. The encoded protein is CASSSYSGSRDTQYF.

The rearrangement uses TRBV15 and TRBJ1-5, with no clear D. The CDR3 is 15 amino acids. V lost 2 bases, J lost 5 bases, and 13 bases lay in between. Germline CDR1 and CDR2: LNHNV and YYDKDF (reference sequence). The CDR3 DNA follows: TGTGCCACCAGCAGAAAAGGACTACGGGATCAGCCCCAGCATTTT. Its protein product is CATSRKGLRDQPQHF.

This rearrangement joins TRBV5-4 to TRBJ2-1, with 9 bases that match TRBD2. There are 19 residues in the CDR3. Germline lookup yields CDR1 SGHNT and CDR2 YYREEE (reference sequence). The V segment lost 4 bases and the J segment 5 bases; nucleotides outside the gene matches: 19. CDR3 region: CASSPEELREGPHDNEQFF. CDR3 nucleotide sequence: TGTGCCAGCAGCCCGGAAGAATTGCGGGAGGGCCCTCACGACAATGAGCAGTTCTTC.

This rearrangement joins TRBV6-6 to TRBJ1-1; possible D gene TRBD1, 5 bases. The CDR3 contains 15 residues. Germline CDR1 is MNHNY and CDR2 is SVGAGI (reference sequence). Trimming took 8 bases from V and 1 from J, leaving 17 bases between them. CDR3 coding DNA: TGTGCCAGCGGCTCTTCTGGGGGGACGAACACTGAAGCTTTCTTT. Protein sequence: CASGSSGGTNTEAFF.

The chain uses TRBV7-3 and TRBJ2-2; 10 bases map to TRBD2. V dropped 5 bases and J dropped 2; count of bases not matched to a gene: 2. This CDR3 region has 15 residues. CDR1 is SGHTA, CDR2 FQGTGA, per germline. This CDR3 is CASSRTSGNTGELFF. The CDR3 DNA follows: TGTGCCAGCAGCCGGACTAGCGGAAACACCGGGGAGCTGTTTTTT.

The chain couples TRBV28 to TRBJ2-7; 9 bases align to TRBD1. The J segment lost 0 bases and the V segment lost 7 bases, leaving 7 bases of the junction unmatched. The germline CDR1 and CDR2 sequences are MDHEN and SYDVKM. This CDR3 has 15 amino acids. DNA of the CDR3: TGTGCCAGCACGTCCCCGGACAGGGGCTCCTACGAGCAGTACTTC. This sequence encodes CASTSPDRGSYEQYF. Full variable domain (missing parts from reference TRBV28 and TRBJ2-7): DVKVTQSSRYLVKRTGEKVFLECVQDMDHENMFWYRQDPGLGLRLIYFSYDVKMKEKGDIPEGYSVSREKKERFSLILESASTNQTSMYLCASTSPDRGSYEQYFGPGTRLTVT.

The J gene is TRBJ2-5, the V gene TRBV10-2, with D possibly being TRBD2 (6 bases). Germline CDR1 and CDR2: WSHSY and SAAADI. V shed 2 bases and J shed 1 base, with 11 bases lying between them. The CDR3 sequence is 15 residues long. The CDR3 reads CASSEPGLIQETQYF. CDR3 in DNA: TGCGCCAGCAGTGAGCCGGGACTGATCCAAGAGACCCAGTACTTC.

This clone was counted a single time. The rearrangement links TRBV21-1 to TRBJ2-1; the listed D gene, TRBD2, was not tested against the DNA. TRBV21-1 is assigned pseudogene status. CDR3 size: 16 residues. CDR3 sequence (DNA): TGTGCCAGCAGCATCGTAGGGAGGGGGGAAGACAATGAGCAGTTCTTC. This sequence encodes CASSIVGRGEDNEQFF.

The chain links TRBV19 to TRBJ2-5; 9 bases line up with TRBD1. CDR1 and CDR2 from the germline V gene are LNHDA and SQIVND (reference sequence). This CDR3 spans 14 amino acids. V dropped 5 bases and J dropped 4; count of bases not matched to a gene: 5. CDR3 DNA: TGTGCCAGTAGTGCGGGACAGGGTGGAGAGACCCAGTACTTC. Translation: CASSAGQGGETQYF. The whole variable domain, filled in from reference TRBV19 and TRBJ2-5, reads DGGITQSPKYLFRKEGQNVTLSCEQNLNHDAMYWYRQDPGQGLRLIYYSQIVNDFQKGDIAEGYSVSREKKESFPLTVTSAQKNPTAFYLCASSAGQGGETQYFGPGTRLLVL.

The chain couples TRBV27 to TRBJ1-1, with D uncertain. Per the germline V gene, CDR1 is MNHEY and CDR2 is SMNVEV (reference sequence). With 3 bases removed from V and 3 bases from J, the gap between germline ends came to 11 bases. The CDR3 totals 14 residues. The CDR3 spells CASSFDRRDTEAFF. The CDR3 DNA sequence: TGTGCCAGCAGTTTTGACCGGCGGGACACTGAAGCTTTCTTT.

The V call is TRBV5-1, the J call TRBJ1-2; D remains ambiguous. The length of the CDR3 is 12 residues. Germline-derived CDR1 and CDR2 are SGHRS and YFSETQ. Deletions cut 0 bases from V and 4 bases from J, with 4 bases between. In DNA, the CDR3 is TGCGCCAGCAGCTTGGCAGGCTATGGCTACACCTTC. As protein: CASSLAGYGYTF.

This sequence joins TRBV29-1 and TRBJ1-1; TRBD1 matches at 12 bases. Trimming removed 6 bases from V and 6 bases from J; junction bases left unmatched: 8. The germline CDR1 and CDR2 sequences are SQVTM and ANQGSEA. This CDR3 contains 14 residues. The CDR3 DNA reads TGCAGCGTCTCCTGGGGACAGGGGGCCGCTGAAGCTTTCTTT. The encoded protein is CSVSWGQGAAEAFF.

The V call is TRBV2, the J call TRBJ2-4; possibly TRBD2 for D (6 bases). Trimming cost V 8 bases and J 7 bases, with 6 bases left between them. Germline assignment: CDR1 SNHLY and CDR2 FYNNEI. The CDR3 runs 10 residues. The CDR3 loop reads CASGGNIQYF. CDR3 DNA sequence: TGTGCCAGCGGGGGGAACATTCAGTACTTC. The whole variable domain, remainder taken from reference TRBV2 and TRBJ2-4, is EPEVTQTPSHQVTQMGQEVILRCVPISNHLYFYWYRQILGQKVEFLVSFYNNEISEKSEIFDDQFSVERPDGSNFTLKIRSTKLEDSAMYFCASGGNIQYFGAGTRLSVL.

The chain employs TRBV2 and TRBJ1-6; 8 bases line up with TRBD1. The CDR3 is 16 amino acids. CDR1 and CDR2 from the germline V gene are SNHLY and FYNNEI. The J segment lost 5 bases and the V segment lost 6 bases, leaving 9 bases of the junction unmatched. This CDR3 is CASSSLTGADNSPLHF. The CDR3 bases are TGTGCCAGCAGCTCCCTGACAGGGGCGGATAATTCACCCCTCCACTTT.

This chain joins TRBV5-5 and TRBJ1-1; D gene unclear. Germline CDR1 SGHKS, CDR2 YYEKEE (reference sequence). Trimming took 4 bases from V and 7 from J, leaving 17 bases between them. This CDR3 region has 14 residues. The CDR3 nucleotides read TGTGCCAGCAGCCCCCAGGCCGGGAGGGTTGAAGCTTTCTTT. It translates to CASSPQAGRVEAFF. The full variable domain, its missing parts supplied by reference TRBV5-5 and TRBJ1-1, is DAGVTQSPTHLIKTRGQQVTLRCSPISGHKSVSWYQQVLGQGPQFIFQYYEKEERGRGNFPDRFSARQFPNYSSELNVNALLLGDSALYLCASSPQAGRVEAFFGQGTRLTVV.

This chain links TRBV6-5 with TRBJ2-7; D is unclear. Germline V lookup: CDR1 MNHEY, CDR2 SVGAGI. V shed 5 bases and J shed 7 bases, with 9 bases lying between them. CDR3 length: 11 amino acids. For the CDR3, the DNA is TGTGCCAGCAGTACCCTGAGGGAGCAGTACTTC. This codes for CASSTLREQYF.